These T cell receptor beta chains were read from a single sample in a study of blood T cell repertoires in COVID-19. Using immunoSEQ multiplex PCR, the repertoire was profiled, and TCRdb retains in-frame clones only, with some absent. The sample lists about 260,000 clones, more than 75% occurring once. Sequencing used peripheral blood. The receptors originated from a woman in her thirties or forties who had recovered from COVID-19. Each CDR3 is given with its conserved first and last residue. Fields, in order: CDR3 DNA, CDR3 protein, J gene, clone size, D gene, V gene. The D gene is left open where the match is weak. Rows may omit the clone size; those that give it use once, few, many or a size class.

CDR3 DNA: TGTGCCAGTAAGGGACAGGAGAACACTGAAGCTTTCTTT
CDR3 protein: CASKGQENTEAFF
J gene: TRBJ1-1
clone size: .
D gene: TRBD1
V gene: TRBV19

CDR3 DNA: TGTGCCAGCAGTGAAGAACCAGGCCAAGAGACCCAGTACTTC
CDR3 protein: CASSEEPGQETQYF
J gene: TRBJ2-5
clone size: .
D gene: .
V gene: TRBV2

CDR3 DNA: TGTGCCAGCAGCTTTGATCGGGGGGGCCTAGATGAGCAGTTCTTC
CDR3 protein: CASSFDRGGLDEQFF
J gene: TRBJ2-1
clone size: .
D gene: TRBD2
V gene: TRBV5-8

CDR3 DNA: TGTGCCAGCAGCGTAGGAAGCGGGGGGGCCCTGGAGACCCAGTACTTC
CDR3 protein: CASSVGSGGALETQYF
J gene: TRBJ2-5
clone size: .
D gene: TRBD2
V gene: TRBV9

CDR3 DNA: TGCGCCAGCAGCTTGGCCGGCTCAGGGACCCTCCACTTT
CDR3 protein: CASSLAGSGTLHF
J gene: TRBJ1-6
clone size: .
D gene: .
V gene: TRBV5-1

CDR3 DNA: TGCGCCAGCAGCCGCGGGACTGCTTGGGGAGAGACCCAGTACTTC
CDR3 protein: CASSRGTAWGETQYF
J gene: TRBJ2-5
clone size: .
D gene: .
V gene: TRBV4-1

CDR3 DNA: TGCGCCAGCAGCCCCACAGGTTCCTACGAGCAGTACTTC
CDR3 protein: CASSPTGSYEQYF
J gene: TRBJ2-7
clone size: .
D gene: .
V gene: TRBV5-1

CDR3 DNA: TGTGCCAGCACCCCGGACGGGGTCTACTCTGGGGCCAACGTCCTGACTTTC
CDR3 protein: CASTPDGVYSGANVLTF
J gene: TRBJ2-6
clone size: .
D gene: .
V gene: TRBV16

CDR3 DNA: TGTGCCAGCAGTCCCCCAGGTAGTACCACACAGTTCTTC
CDR3 protein: CASSPPGSTTQFF
J gene: TRBJ2-1
clone size: .
D gene: .
V gene: TRBV6-5

CDR3 DNA: TGTGCCTGGGACAGGGAGATCGGTCAGCCCCAGCATTTT
CDR3 protein: CAWDREIGQPQHF
J gene: TRBJ1-5
clone size: few
D gene: TRBD1
V gene: TRBV30

CDR3 DNA: TGCGCCAGCAGCCGGAGCAGGGGGATTGGGGCGGAGACCCAGTACTTC
CDR3 protein: CASSRSRGIGAETQYF
J gene: TRBJ2-5
clone size: .
D gene: TRBD1
V gene: TRBV4-3

CDR3 DNA: TGTGCCAGAAGCTTGGGGACAGGGGGAGATTATGGCTACACCTTC
CDR3 protein: CARSLGTGGDYGYTF
J gene: TRBJ1-2
clone size: .
D gene: TRBD1
V gene: TRBV5-3

CDR3 DNA: TGCGCCAGCAGCTTGGGGCCTAGCCCCTCCTACGAGCAGTACTTC
CDR3 protein: CASSLGPSPSYEQYF
J gene: TRBJ2-7
clone size: few
D gene: .
V gene: TRBV5-1

CDR3 DNA: TGTGCCAGCAACCCCCCCGGCGTCTGGGGCTACACTGAAGCTTTCTTT
CDR3 protein: CASNPPGVWGYTEAFF
J gene: TRBJ1-1
clone size: once
D gene: .
V gene: TRBV6-2/TRBV6-3

CDR3 DNA: TGTGCCAGCTCACGCAATCCACAGGGGGCGGTCACTGAAGCTTTCTTT
CDR3 protein: CASSRNPQGAVTEAFF
J gene: TRBJ1-1
clone size: .
D gene: TRBD1
V gene: TRBV18

CDR3 DNA: TGTGCCTGGAGTTCCGGACTAGCGGGGTTGGATACGCAGTATTTT
CDR3 protein: CAWSSGLAGLDTQYF
J gene: TRBJ2-3
clone size: .
D gene: TRBD2
V gene: TRBV30

CDR3 DNA: TGTGCCAGCAGCCAAGCTGACAGGGGGAAAGGTGAAGCTTTCTTT
CDR3 protein: CASSQADRGKGEAFF
J gene: TRBJ1-1
clone size: .
D gene: TRBD1
V gene: TRBV14

CDR3 DNA: TGCGCCAGCAGCGTCGACAGGGCCACTGAAGCTTTCTTT
CDR3 protein: CASSVDRATEAFF
J gene: TRBJ1-1
clone size: .
D gene: TRBD1
V gene: TRBV5-1

CDR3 DNA: TGTGCCAGCAGCCGAGGAGTCAACGAGCAGTACTTC
CDR3 protein: CASSRGVNEQYF
J gene: TRBJ2-7
clone size: .
D gene: .
V gene: TRBV5-4

CDR3 DNA: TGCAGCGTTGAAGACAGGGGGACCTACGAGCAGTACTTC
CDR3 protein: CSVEDRGTYEQYF
J gene: TRBJ2-7
clone size: .
D gene: TRBD1
V gene: TRBV29-1

CDR3 DNA: TGCGCCAGCAGTGAGGGAGGGAACACCGGGGAGCTGTTTTTT
CDR3 protein: CASSEGGNTGELFF
J gene: TRBJ2-2
clone size: .
D gene: .
V gene: TRBV10-1

CDR3 DNA: TGTGCCAGCAGTATGGGGACAGTCTACGAGCAGTACTTC
CDR3 protein: CASSMGTVYEQYF
J gene: TRBJ2-7
clone size: .
D gene: TRBD1
V gene: TRBV2

CDR3 DNA: TGTGCCAGCAGCTCAGGGGGCGAGTCCTACGAGCAGTACTTC
CDR3 protein: CASSSGGESYEQYF
J gene: TRBJ2-7
clone size: .
D gene: TRBD1
V gene: TRBV27

CDR3 DNA: TGTGCCAGTAGCCCCCCCCGGGTTAGAGCTGGCAATGAGCAGTTCTTC
CDR3 protein: CASSPPRVRAGNEQFF
J gene: TRBJ2-1
clone size: once
D gene: .
V gene: TRBV19

CDR3 DNA: TGTGCCAGCAGTTACTCAACAGGGAACTATGGCTACACCTTC
CDR3 protein: CASSYSTGNYGYTF
J gene: TRBJ1-2
clone size: .
D gene: .
V gene: TRBV6-5

CDR3 DNA: TGTGCCAGCAGCTCTGATTATAGGGACAGATATAATTCACCCCTCCACTTT
CDR3 protein: CASSSDYRDRYNSPLHF
J gene: TRBJ1-6
clone size: .
D gene: TRBD1
V gene: TRBV3-1/TRBV3-2

CDR3 DNA: TGTGCCAGCAGGGGGGGGGTAAATCAGCCCCAGCATTTT
CDR3 protein: CASRGGVNQPQHF
J gene: TRBJ1-5
clone size: .
D gene: .
V gene: TRBV12-3/TRBV12-4

CDR3 DNA: TGTGCCAGCAGCTTAGCCCGGCGCAGGAAAAATTCACCCCTCCACTTT
CDR3 protein: CASSLARRRKNSPLHF
J gene: TRBJ1-6
clone size: .
D gene: .
V gene: TRBV7-2

CDR3 DNA: TGCGCCAGCAGCTTGGGGCCGTCAGGAACTGGAAACACCATATATTTT
CDR3 protein: CASSLGPSGTGNTIYF
J gene: TRBJ1-3
clone size: .
D gene: .
V gene: TRBV5-1

CDR3 DNA: TGCGCCAGCAGCAGTCGGGGGTTCTGGACAGAGACCCAGTACTTC
CDR3 protein: CASSSRGFWTETQYF
J gene: TRBJ2-5
clone size: .
D gene: .
V gene: TRBV5-1

CDR3 DNA: TGTGCCAGCAGCGGAGCCGGGACTAGCGGGGGGAATGAGCAGTTCTTC
CDR3 protein: CASSGAGTSGGNEQFF
J gene: TRBJ2-1
clone size: .
D gene: TRBD2
V gene: TRBV9

CDR3 DNA: TGCGCCAGCAGCTTTCGTTCCACTGCCCGAGCAGGTCCCCGAAGCTCCTACGAGCAGTACTTC
CDR3 protein: CASSFRSTARAGPRSSYEQYF
J gene: TRBJ2-7
clone size: .
D gene: .
V gene: TRBV5-1

CDR3 DNA: TGTGCCAGCAGCTTAGCACTGCAAAGAGCGGACACCGGGGAGCTGTTTTTT
CDR3 protein: CASSLALQRADTGELFF
J gene: TRBJ2-2
clone size: once
D gene: .
V gene: TRBV7-2

CDR3 DNA: TGCACCAGCAGCCAAGATGTTGGGGGGACAGGGTGCCCCCCTGAAGCTTTCTTT
CDR3 protein: CTSSQDVGGTGCPPEAFF
J gene: TRBJ1-1
clone size: .
D gene: .
V gene: TRBV1

CDR3 DNA: TGCGCCAGCAGCGCCGGACTAGCGGGGGGCAGCTACGAGCAGTACTTC
CDR3 protein: CASSAGLAGGSYEQYF
J gene: TRBJ2-7
clone size: .
D gene: TRBD2
V gene: TRBV5-1

CDR3 DNA: TGTGCCAGTAGTATCCCCGGCGGGGGACTGTTTTTT
CDR3 protein: CASSIPGGGLFF
J gene: TRBJ1-4
clone size: .
D gene: .
V gene: TRBV19

CDR3 DNA: TGTGCCAGCAACCCCCCGGGGGGGAGAAGAGAGACCCAGTACTTC
CDR3 protein: CASNPPGGRRETQYF
J gene: TRBJ2-5
clone size: once
D gene: TRBD2
V gene: TRBV6-2/TRBV6-3

CDR3 DNA: TGTGCCAGCGCCACCTATGCAGGGGGCGATCAGCCCCAGCATTTT
CDR3 protein: CASATYAGGDQPQHF
J gene: TRBJ1-5
clone size: few
D gene: TRBD1
V gene: TRBV7-2

CDR3 DNA: TGTGCCAGCAGTTTACAGGGGGCAAATGAAGCTTTCTTT
CDR3 protein: CASSLQGANEAFF
J gene: TRBJ1-1
clone size: .
D gene: TRBD1
V gene: TRBV7-9

CDR3 DNA: TGTGCCAGCAGCTCGACAGGGGACTATGGCTACACCTTC
CDR3 protein: CASSSTGDYGYTF
J gene: TRBJ1-2
clone size: .
D gene: TRBD1
V gene: TRBV5-4

CDR3 DNA: TGTGCCAGTAGTATAGATCTGGAGTCAGGGGGTAGTGAGCAGTACTTC
CDR3 protein: CASSIDLESGGSEQYF
J gene: TRBJ2-7
clone size: .
D gene: TRBD1
V gene: TRBV19

CDR3 DNA: TGTGCCAGCAGCTTTTCAGGCTCTGGGGCCAACGTCCTGACTTTC
CDR3 protein: CASSFSGSGANVLTF
J gene: TRBJ2-6
clone size: .
D gene: .
V gene: TRBV7-9

CDR3 DNA: TGTGCCAGCAGCCTATACTCCTACGAGCAGTACTTC
CDR3 protein: CASSLYSYEQYF
J gene: TRBJ2-7
clone size: .
D gene: .
V gene: TRBV7-9

CDR3 DNA: TGTGCCAGCAGCCGACAGGGCCTCAATCAGCCCCAGCATTTT
CDR3 protein: CASSRQGLNQPQHF
J gene: TRBJ1-5
clone size: .
D gene: TRBD1
V gene: TRBV2

CDR3 DNA: TGTGCCAGCAGGATGACCTTCGGGACAGGGGGCGCAGATACGCAGTATTTT
CDR3 protein: CASRMTFGTGGADTQYF
J gene: TRBJ2-3
clone size: .
D gene: TRBD1
V gene: TRBV27

CDR3 DNA: TGCGCCAGCAGCCTGACAGGGAGGCGTGAAGCTTTCTTT
CDR3 protein: CASSLTGRREAFF
J gene: TRBJ1-1
clone size: .
D gene: TRBD1
V gene: TRBV5-1

CDR3 DNA: TGTGCCAGCAGCTCCGGACAGTATACTGAAGCTTTCTTT
CDR3 protein: CASSSGQYTEAFF
J gene: TRBJ1-1
clone size: .
D gene: .
V gene: TRBV7-3

CDR3 DNA: TGTGCCAGCAGCCGGGACAGGGGTGACTATGGCTACACCTTC
CDR3 protein: CASSRDRGDYGYTF
J gene: TRBJ1-2
clone size: .
D gene: TRBD1
V gene: TRBV13

CDR3 DNA: TGTGCCAGCAGGCCACCAGAGAACACTGAAGCTTTCTTT
CDR3 protein: CASRPPENTEAFF
J gene: TRBJ1-1
clone size: .
D gene: .
V gene: TRBV7-8

CDR3 DNA: TGTGCCACCAGCAGCGGCGGTCCCGAGGAGTACTTC
CDR3 protein: CATSSGGPEEYF
J gene: TRBJ2-7
clone size: .
D gene: .
V gene: TRBV15

CDR3 DNA: TGTGCCAGCAGTGGGCCCCGGTGTAGGCGGCGGTATGGCTACACCTTC
CDR3 protein: CASSGPRCRRRYGYTF
J gene: TRBJ1-2
clone size: once
D gene: .
V gene: TRBV6-4

CDR3 DNA: TGCAGCGTGCTTCATCCGAACTTTTACAATGAGCAGTTCTTC
CDR3 protein: CSVLHPNFYNEQFF
J gene: TRBJ2-1
clone size: .
D gene: .
V gene: TRBV29-1

CDR3 DNA: TGTGCCAGCAGCTTGGATGGACAGGGTCCGAACACCGGGGAGCTGTTTTTT
CDR3 protein: CASSLDGQGPNTGELFF
J gene: TRBJ2-2
clone size: once
D gene: TRBD1
V gene: TRBV5-8